Below are 3 T cell receptor beta chains sequenced from a single sample in a study of blood T cell repertoires in COVID-19. This table comes from immunoSEQ multiplex PCR, and its TCRdb copy is limited to in-frame clones, with some not included. The sample has a few hundred thousand clones; about 85% are singletons. The sequenced sample consisted of PBMCs or T cells enriched from blood (not recorded which). The receptors derive from a woman in her 50s who had been exposed to COVID-19.

The V call is TRBV14, the J call TRBJ2-3; TRBD2 aligns across 8 bases. The CDR3 has 16 residues. J was trimmed by 3 bases and V by 0 bases; bases with no gene match: 5. Germline loops: CDR1 SGHDN, CDR2 FVKESK. The CDR3 region is CASSQDRLARTDTQYF. CDR3 nucleotide sequence: TGTGCCAGCAGCCAAGACCGACTAGCGAGGACAGATACGCAGTATTTT.

CDR3 DNA: TGTGCCATCAGTGAGTCGACAGGTGAAAAACTGTTTTTT. This translates into CAISESTGEKLFF. The chain has TRBV10-3 and TRBJ1-4, with a possible D match to TRBD1 (6 bases). CDR1 ENHRY and CDR2 SYGVKD come from the germline V gene. V gave up 0 bases and J gave up 7 bases, with 6 bases separating them. CDR3 length: 13 amino acids.

The chain uses TRBV10-2 and TRBJ2-5; maybe TRBD1 (7 bases). The CDR3 sequence is 18 residues long. Germline CDR1 reads WSHSY; CDR2 reads SAAADI. The V gene lost 5 bases and the J gene lost 4 bases, with 26 bases spanning the gap. CDR3 region: CASSRLDRRVLKSETQYF. The DNA of the CDR3 is TGCGCCAGCAGTAGACTGGACAGGAGGGTACTTAAATCAGAGACCCAGTACTTC.